The table lists the clone carrying this TCR beta chain with a few counts. Its antigen is undetermined. This CDR3 has 13 amino acids. Between the trimmed V and J ends, which lost 2 bases and 5 bases, there was a span of 6 bases. Germline CDR1 and CDR2: MNHEY and SVGAGI. At cycle 4 day 1, cycle 7 day 1, and baseline, blood was sampled. The data belong to a study of OX40 agonist ivuxolimab in advanced cancers. Study-wide findings and caveats: At 0.1 to 3.0 mg/kg, clonal expansion of CD4+ and CD8+ blood T cells had occurred by week 6.

The protocol was immunoSEQ multiplex PCR, while the TCRdb copy is restricted to in-frame clones and leaves out a portion. The sample records more than 15,000 clones, around 70% being singletons. Sequences were derived from CD4+ or CD8+ T cells sorted from blood, sampled in a trial of the OX40 agonist ivuxolimab. The origin of this receptor is an adult with an advanced solid tumor such as melanoma, head and neck, liver or kidney cancer. This chain connects TRBV6-5 to TRBJ2-2, with D unresolved. The CDR3 nucleotides read TGTGCCAGCAGTTACATGGCAACCGGGGAGCTGTTTTTT. Encoded protein: CASSYMATGELFF.